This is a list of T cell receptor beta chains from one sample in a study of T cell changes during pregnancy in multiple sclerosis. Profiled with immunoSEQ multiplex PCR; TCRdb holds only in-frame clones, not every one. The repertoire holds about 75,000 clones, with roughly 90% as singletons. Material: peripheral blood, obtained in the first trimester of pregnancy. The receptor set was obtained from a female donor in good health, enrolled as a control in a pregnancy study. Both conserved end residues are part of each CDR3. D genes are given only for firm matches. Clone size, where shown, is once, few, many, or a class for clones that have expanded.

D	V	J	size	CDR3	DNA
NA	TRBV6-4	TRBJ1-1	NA	CASSEQENTEAFF	TGTGCCAGCAGTGAACAGGAGAACACTGAAGCTTTCTTT
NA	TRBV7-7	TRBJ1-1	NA	CASSPPTGSDTEAFF	TGTGCTAGCAGCCCGCCAACAGGGAGCGACACTGAAGCTTTCTTT
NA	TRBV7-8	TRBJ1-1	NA	CASGGINTEAFF	TGTGCCAGCGGCGGGATTAACACTGAAGCTTTCTTT
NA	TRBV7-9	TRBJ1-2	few	CASSFSEGDYGYTF	TGTGCCAGCAGTTTCAGCGAGGGAGACTATGGCTACACCTTC
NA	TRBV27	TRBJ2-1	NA	CASSPGLTYNEQFF	TGTGCCAGCAGTCCAGGGCTCACCTACAATGAGCAGTTCTTC
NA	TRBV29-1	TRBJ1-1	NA	CSVDKGARAFF	TGCAGCGTTGATAAAGGAGCTCGGGCTTTCTTT
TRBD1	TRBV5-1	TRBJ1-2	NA	CASSTPTGSNYGYTF	TGCGCCAGCAGCACCCCGACAGGGTCTAACTATGGCTACACCTTC
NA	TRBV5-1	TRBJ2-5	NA	CASSLYQAKETQYF	TGCGCCAGCAGCTTGTACCAGGCGAAAGAGACCCAGTACTTC
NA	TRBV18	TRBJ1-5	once	CASSPLPGYSNQPQHF	TGTGCCAGCTCACCCCTGCCCGGGTATAGCAATCAGCCCCAGCATTTT
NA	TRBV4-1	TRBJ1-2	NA	CASSSDYGYTF	TGCGCCAGCAGCTCAGACTATGGCTACACCTTC
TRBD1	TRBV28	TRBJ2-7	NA	CASSLGGQIYEQYF	TGTGCCAGCAGCCTAGGGGGACAGATCTACGAGCAGTACTTC
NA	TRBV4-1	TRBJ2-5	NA	CASSPYNRVWETQYF	TGCGCCAGCAGTCCTTATAACAGGGTTTGGGAGACCCAGTACTTC
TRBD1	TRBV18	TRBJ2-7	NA	CASSTGQSYEQYF	TGTGCCAGCTCAACGGGACAGTCCTACGAGCAGTACTTC
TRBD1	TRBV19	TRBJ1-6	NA	CASSMTGGVSPLHF	TGTGCCAGTAGTATGACAGGGGGCGTTTCACCCCTCCACTTT
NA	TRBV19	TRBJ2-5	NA	CASSPRDKKTQYF	TGTGCCAGTAGTCCCCGGGACAAAAAGACCCAGTACTTC
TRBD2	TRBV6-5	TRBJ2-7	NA	CASSSLPGGSYEQYF	TGTGCCAGCAGCTCCCTCCCGGGGGGGTCCTACGAGCAGTACTTC
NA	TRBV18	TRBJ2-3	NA	CASSPGGGTDTQYF	TGTGCCAGCTCCCCCGGCGGGGGCACAGATACGCAGTATTTT
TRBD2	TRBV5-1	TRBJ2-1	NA	CASSLLPGTSGGAGHNEQFF	TGCGCCAGCAGCTTGCTCCCCGGGACTAGCGGGGGGGCCGGGCACAATGAGCAGTTCTTC
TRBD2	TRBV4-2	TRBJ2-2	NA	CASSQDPSGGWTGELFF	TGTGCCAGCAGCCAAGATCCTAGCGGGGGGTGGACCGGGGAGCTGTTTTTT
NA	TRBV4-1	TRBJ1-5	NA	CASSPGGSAHQPQHF	TGCGCCAGCAGCCCTGGGGGGTCAGCTCATCAGCCCCAGCATTTT
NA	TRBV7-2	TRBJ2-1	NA	CASSLTTSSYNEQFF	TGTGCCAGCAGCTTAACCACGAGCTCCTACAATGAGCAGTTCTTC
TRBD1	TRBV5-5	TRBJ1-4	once	CASSPLTGRNEKLFF	TGTGCCAGCAGCCCCTTGACAGGGAGGAATGAAAAACTGTTTTTT
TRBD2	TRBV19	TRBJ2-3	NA	CASSSPAGVMNTQYF	TGTGCCAGTAGTAGCCCAGCGGGAGTCATGAATACGCAGTATTTT
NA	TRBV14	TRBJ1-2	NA	CASSQGTLLGGYTF	TGTGCCAGCAGCCAGGGGACACTCTTGGGTGGCTACACCTTC
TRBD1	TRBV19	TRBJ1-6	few	CASSNRQGDSPLHF	TGTGCCAGTAGTAATCGGCAGGGGGATTCACCCCTCCACTTT
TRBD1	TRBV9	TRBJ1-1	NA	CASSVAGRGLMNTEAFF	TGTGCCAGCAGCGTAGCGGGCAGGGGGCTAATGAACACTGAAGCTTTCTTT
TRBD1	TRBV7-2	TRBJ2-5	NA	CASSFKTGGGETQYF	TGTGCCAGCAGCTTTAAGACAGGGGGGGGAGAGACCCAGTACTTC
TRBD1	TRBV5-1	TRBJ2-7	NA	CASSFPGQGGEQYF	TGCGCCAGCAGCTTTCCGGGACAGGGAGGCGAGCAGTACTTC
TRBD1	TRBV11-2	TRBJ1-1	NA	CASSLGVQGATEAFF	TGTGCCAGCAGCTTAGGTGTCCAGGGGGCAACTGAAGCTTTCTTT
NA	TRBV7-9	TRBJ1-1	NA	CASSRTGSEAFF	TGTGCCAGCAGCCGGACTGGGTCTGAAGCTTTCTTT
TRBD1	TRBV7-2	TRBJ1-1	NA	CASTVGQGGTEAFF	TGTGCCAGCACCGTAGGACAGGGAGGGACTGAAGCTTTCTTT
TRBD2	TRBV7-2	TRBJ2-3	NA	CASSLVAGADTQYF	TGTGCCAGCAGCTTAGTAGCGGGGGCAGATACGCAGTATTTT
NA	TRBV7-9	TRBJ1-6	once	CASSLEGDGSPLHF	TGTGCCAGCAGCTTAGAGGGGGATGGTTCACCCCTCCACTTT
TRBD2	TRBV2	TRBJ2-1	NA	CASSPGLAYSYNEQFF	TGTGCCAGCAGTCCGGGACTAGCGTACTCCTACAATGAGCAGTTCTTC
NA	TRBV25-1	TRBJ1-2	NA	CASRRGGYGYTF	TGTGCCAGCAGAAGGGGAGGGTATGGCTACACCTTC
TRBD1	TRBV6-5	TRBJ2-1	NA	CASSTRTGGSDEQFF	TGTGCCAGCAGTACACGGACAGGGGGCAGCGATGAGCAGTTCTTC
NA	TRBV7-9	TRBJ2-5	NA	CASSLARGWKGETQYF	TGTGCCAGCAGCTTAGCGAGAGGGTGGAAAGGAGAGACCCAGTACTTC
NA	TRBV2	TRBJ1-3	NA	CASSVGGSGNTIYF	TGTGCCAGCAGTGTAGGGGGCTCTGGAAACACCATATATTTT
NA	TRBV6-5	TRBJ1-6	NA	CASTQDSPNSPLHF	TGTGCCAGCACCCAGGACTCGCCAAATTCACCCCTCCACTTT
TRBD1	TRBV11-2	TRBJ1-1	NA	CASSIGRGLSFATEAFF	TGTGCCAGCAGCATCGGCAGGGGGCTTTCGTTCGCAACTGAAGCTTTCTTT
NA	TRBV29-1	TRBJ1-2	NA	CSVQALTTNYGYTF	TGCAGCGTTCAAGCACTAACCACTAACTATGGCTACACCTTC
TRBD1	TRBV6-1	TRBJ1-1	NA	CASRSRDSYTEAFF	TGTGCCAGCAGATCCCGGGACAGCTACACTGAAGCTTTCTTT
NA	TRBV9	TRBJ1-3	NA	CASSVEQGRAGNTIYF	TGTGCCAGCAGCGTTGAACAGGGTCGCGCTGGAAACACCATATATTTT
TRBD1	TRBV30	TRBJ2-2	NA	CASSALGQARAGELFF	TGTGCCTCCAGTGCTCTTGGACAGGCGCGAGCCGGGGAGCTGTTTTTT
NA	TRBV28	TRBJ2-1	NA	CASSPGPYAEQFF	TGTGCCAGCAGCCCGGGTCCCTACGCAGAGCAGTTCTTC
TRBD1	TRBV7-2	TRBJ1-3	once	CASSRSQGSGNTIYF	TGTGCCAGCAGCCGATCACAGGGGTCAGGAAACACCATATATTTT
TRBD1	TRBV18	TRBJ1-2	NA	CASSPLGTGPQNYGYTF	TGTGCCAGCTCACCACTTGGGACAGGACCCCAGAACTATGGCTACACCTTC
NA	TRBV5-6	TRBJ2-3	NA	CASSLGSGTTDTQYF	TGTGCCAGCAGCTTGGGTAGCGGAACCACAGATACGCAGTATTTT
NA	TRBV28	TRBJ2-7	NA	CASSSGGQYYEQYF	TGTGCCAGCAGCTCCGGGGGACAGTACTACGAGCAGTACTTC
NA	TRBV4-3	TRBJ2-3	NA	CASSQDQGTPTDTQYF	TGCGCCAGCAGCCAAGATCAGGGGACCCCTACGGATACGCAGTATTTT
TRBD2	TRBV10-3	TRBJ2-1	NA	CAISESQRGGYEQFF	TGTGCCATCAGTGAGTCCCAGCGGGGGGGCTATGAGCAGTTCTTC
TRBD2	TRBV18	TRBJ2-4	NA	CASSPPGGVLAKNIQYF	TGTGCCAGCTCACCACCGGGGGGGGTCCTAGCCAAAAACATTCAGTACTTC
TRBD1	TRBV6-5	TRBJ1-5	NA	CASSKSQGVNQPQHF	TGTGCCAGCAGCAAGAGCCAGGGGGTCAATCAGCCCCAGCATTTT
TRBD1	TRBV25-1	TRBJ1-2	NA	CASSRDREGYGYTF	TGTGCCAGCAGCCGGGACAGGGAAGGGTATGGCTACACCTTC
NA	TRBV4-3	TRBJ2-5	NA	CASSQDRGDFETQYF	TGCGCCAGCAGCCAAGATCGGGGTGACTTTGAGACCCAGTACTTC
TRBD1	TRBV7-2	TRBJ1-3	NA	CASSPRPRTGGNTIYF	TGTGCCAGCAGCCCCCGGCCCCGGACAGGGGGAAACACCATATATTTT
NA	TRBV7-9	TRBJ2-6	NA	CASIPGLSGANVLTF	TGTGCCAGCATCCCTGGCCTCTCTGGGGCCAACGTCCTGACTTTC
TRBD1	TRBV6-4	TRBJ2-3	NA	CASSRTGVDTQYF	TGTGCCAGCAGCCGTACAGGGGTCGATACGCAGTATTTT